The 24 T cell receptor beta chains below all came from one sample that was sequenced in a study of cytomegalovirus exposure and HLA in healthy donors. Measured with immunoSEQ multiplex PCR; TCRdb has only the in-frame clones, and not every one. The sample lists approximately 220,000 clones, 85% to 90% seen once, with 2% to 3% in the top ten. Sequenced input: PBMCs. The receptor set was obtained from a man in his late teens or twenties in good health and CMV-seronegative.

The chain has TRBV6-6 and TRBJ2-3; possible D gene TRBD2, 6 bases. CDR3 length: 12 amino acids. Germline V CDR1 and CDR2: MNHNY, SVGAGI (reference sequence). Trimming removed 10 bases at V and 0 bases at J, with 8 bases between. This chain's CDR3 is CATGTSTDTQYF. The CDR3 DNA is TGTGCCACAGGGACTAGCACAGATACGCAGTATTTT.

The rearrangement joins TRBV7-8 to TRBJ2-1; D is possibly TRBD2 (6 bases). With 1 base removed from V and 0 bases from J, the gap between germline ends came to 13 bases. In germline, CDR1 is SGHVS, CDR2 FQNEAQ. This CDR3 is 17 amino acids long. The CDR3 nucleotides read TGTGCCAGCAGCTTAGGAAGATTAGCGGCCTCCTACAATGAGCAGTTCTTC. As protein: CASSLGRLAASYNEQFF.

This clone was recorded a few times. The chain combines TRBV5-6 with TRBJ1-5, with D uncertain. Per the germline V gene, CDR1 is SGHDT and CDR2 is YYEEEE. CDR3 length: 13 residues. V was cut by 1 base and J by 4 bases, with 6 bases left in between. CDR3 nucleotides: TGTGCCAGCAGCTTGACCAGGAATCAGCCCCAGCATTTT. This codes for CASSLTRNQPQHF.

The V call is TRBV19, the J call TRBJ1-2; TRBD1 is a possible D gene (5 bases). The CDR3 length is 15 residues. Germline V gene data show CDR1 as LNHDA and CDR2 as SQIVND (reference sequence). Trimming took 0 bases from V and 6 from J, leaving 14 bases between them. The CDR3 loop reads CASSIDSRVRDGYTF. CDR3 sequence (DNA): TGTGCCAGTAGTATAGATTCCAGGGTTCGTGATGGCTACACCTTC.

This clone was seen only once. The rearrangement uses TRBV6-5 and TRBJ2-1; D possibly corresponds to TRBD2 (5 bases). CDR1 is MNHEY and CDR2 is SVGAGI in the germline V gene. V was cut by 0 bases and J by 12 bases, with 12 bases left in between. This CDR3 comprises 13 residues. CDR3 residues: CASSYSPGGGQFF. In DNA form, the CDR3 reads TGTGCCAGCAGTTACTCCCCCGGTGGAGGGCAGTTCTTC.

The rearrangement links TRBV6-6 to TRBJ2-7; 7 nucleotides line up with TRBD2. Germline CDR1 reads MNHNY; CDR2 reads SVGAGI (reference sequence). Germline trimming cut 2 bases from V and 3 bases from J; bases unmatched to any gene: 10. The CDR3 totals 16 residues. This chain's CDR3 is CASSYPGSSGDYEQYF. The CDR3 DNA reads TGTGCCAGCAGTTACCCTGGGTCTAGCGGAGACTACGAGCAGTACTTC.

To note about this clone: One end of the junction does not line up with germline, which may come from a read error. The CDR3 sequence is CASSGLLQETQYF. CDR3 bases: TGTGCTAGCAGCGGACTTTTACAAGAGACCCAGTACTTC. The rearrangement joins TRBV7-7 to TRBJ2-5; possibly TRBD2 for D (5 bases). Per the germline V gene, CDR1 is SSHAT and CDR2 is FNYEAQ (reference sequence). The CDR3 runs 13 residues.

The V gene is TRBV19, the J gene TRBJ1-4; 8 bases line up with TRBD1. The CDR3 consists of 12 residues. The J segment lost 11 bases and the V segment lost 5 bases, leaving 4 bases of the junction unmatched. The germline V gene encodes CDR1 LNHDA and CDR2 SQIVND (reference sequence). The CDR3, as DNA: TGTGCCAGTAGTTTCAACAGGGGGAAACTGTTTTTT. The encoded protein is CASSFNRGKLFF.

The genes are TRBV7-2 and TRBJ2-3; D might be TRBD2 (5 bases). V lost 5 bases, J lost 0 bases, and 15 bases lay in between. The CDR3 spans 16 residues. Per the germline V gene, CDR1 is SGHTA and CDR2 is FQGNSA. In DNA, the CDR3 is TGTGCCAGCAGCCCCCGATTGGGCGGGAGCACAGATACGCAGTATTTT. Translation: CASSPRLGGSTDTQYF.

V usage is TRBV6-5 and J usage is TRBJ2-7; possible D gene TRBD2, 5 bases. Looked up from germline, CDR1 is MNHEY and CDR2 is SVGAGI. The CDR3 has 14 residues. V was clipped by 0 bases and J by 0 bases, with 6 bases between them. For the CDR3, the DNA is TGTGCCAGCAGTTACTCCCGGGACTCCTACGAGCAGTACTTC. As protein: CASSYSRDSYEQYF.

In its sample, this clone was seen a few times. The DNA of the CDR3 is TGCGCCAGCAGCCAAAGAACTAGCGGGGACGAGCAGTACTTC. Amino acid sequence: CASSQRTSGDEQYF. The rearrangement links TRBV4-1 to TRBJ2-7; 10 bases align to TRBD2. Germline CDR1 MGHRA, CDR2 YSYEKL. V lost 2 bases to trimming and J lost 5 bases; unmatched junction nucleotides: 3. The CDR3 sequence is 14 residues long.

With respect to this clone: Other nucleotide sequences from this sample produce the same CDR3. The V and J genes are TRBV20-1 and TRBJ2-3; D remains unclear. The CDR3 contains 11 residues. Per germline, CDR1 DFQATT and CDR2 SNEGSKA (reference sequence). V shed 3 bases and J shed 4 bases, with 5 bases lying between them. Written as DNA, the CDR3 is TGCAGTGCTAGTCGCGCAGATACGCAGTATTTT. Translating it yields CSASRADTQYF.

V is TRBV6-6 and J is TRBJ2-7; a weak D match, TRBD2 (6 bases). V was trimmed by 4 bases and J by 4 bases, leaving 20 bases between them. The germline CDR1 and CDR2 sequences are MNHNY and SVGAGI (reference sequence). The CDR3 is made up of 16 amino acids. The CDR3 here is CASSLSPGGPFYEQYF. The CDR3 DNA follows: TGTGCCAGCAGTTTATCCCCCGGGGGTCCTTTTTACGAGCAGTACTTC.

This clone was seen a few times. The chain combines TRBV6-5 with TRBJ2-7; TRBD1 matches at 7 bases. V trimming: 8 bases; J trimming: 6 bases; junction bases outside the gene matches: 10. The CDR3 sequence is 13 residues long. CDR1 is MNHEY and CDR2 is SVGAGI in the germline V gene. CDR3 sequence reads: CASGGRGSLEQYF. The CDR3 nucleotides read TGTGCCAGCGGGGGCAGGGGGTCCCTCGAGCAGTACTTC.

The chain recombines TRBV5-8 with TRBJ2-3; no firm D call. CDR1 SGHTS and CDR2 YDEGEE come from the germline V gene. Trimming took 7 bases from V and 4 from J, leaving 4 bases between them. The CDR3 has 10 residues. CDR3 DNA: TGTGCCAGCGTCGCAGATACGCAGTATTTT. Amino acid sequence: CASVADTQYF. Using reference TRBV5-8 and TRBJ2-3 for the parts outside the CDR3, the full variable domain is EAGVTQSPTHLIKTRGQQATLRCSPISGHTSVYWYQQALGLGLQFLLWYDEGEERNRGNFPPRFSGRQFPNYSSELNVNALELEDSALYLCASVADTQYFGPGTRLTVL.

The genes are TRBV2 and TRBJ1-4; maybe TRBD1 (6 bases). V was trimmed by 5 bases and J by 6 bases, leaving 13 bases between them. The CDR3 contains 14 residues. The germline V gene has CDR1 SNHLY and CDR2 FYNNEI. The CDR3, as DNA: TGTGCCAGCAGTCAACAGGGTCCTGATGAAAAACTGTTTTTT. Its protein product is CASSQQGPDEKLFF. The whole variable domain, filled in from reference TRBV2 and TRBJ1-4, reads EPEVTQTPSHQVTQMGQEVILRCVPISNHLYFYWYRQILGQKVEFLVSFYNNEISEKSEIFDDQFSVERPDGSNFTLKIRSTKLEDSAMYFCASSQQGPDEKLFFGSGTQLSVL.

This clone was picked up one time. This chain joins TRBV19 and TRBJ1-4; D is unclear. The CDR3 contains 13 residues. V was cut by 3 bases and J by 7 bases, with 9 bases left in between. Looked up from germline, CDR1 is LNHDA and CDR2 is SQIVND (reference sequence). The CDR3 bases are TGTGCCAGTAGTATTTCGGGATTTGAAAAACTGTTTTTT. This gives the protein CASSISGFEKLFF.

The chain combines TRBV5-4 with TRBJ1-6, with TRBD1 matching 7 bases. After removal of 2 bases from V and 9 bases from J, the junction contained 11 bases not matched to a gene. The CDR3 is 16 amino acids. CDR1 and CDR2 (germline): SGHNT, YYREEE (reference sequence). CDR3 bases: TGTGCCAGCAGCTTTGGGACAGCTGGGCTGGGTTCACCCCTCCACTTT. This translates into CASSFGTAGLGSPLHF.

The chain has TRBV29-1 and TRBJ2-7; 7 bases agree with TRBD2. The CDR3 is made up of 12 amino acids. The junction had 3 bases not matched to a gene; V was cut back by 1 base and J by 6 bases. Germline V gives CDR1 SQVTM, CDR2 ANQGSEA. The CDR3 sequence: CSVEGGGGEQYF. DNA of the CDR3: TGCAGCGTTGAAGGGGGGGGTGGCGAGCAGTACTTC.

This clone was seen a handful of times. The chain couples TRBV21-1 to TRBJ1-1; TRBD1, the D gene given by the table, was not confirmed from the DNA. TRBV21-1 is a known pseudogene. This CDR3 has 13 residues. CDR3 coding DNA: TGTGCCAGCAGCAATGTACACAGCACTGAAGCTTTCTTT. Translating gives CASSNVHSTEAFF.

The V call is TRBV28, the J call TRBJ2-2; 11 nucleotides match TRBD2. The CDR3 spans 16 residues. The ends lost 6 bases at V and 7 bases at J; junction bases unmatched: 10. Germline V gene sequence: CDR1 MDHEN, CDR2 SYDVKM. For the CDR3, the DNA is TGTGCCAGCAGCACCCCTAGCGGGAGGAAGGTCGGGGAGCTGTTTTTT. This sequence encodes CASSTPSGRKVGELFF.

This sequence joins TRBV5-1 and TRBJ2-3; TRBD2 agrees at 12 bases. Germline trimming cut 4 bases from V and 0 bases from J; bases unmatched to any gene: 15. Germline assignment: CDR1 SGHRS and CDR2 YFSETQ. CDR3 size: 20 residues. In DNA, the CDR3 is TGCGCCAGCAGCCAGTTGAGACTAGCGGGGGAGACATCTAGCACAGATACGCAGTATTTT. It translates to CASSQLRLAGETSSTDTQYF. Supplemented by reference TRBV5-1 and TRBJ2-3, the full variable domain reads KAGVTQTPRYLIKTRGQQVTLSCSPISGHRSVSWYQQTPGQGLQFLFEYFSETQRNKGNFPGRFSGRQFSNSRSEMNVSTLELGDSALYLCASSQLRLAGETSSTDTQYFGPGTRLTVL.

CDR3 amino acids: CASTATINTIYF. The CDR3 coding sequence is TGTGCCAGCACAGCGACGATAAACACCATATATTTT. The chain carries TRBV7-9 and TRBJ1-3; D is uncertain. The CDR3 length is 12 residues. Trimming cost V 7 bases and J 6 bases, with 10 bases left between them. Germline V lookup: CDR1 SEHNR, CDR2 FQNEAQ (reference sequence).

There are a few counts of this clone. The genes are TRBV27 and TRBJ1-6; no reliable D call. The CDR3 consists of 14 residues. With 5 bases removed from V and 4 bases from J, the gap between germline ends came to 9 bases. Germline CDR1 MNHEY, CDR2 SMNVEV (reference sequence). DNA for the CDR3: TGTGCCAGCAGTGGTGTCGGGTATAATTCACCCCTCCACTTT. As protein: CASSGVGYNSPLHF.